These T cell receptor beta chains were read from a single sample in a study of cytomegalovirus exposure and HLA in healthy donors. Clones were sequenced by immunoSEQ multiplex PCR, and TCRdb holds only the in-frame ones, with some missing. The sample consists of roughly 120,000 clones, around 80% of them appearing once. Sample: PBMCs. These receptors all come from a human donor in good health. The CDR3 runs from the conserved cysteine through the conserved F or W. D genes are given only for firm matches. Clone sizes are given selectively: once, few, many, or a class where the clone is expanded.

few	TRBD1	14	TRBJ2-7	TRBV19	TGTGCCAGTAGTACCCGACAGGGTAGGGACGAGCAGTACTTC	CASSTRQGRDEQYF
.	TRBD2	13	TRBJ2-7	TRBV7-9	TGTTCCAGCAGCTTAGCGGGGGCGGACGAGCAGTACTTC	CSSSLAGADEQYF
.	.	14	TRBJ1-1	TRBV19	TGTGCCAGTAGTAAGGGGTATCAAAACACTGAAGCTTTCTTT	CASSKGYQNTEAFF
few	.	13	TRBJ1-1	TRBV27	TGTGCCAGCAGTTTATCGATTGGCCGAGAAGCTTTCTTT	CASSLSIGREAFF
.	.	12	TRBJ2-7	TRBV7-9	TGTTCCAGCAGCTTACTAGGGAGGGAGCAGTACTTC	CSSSLLGREQYF
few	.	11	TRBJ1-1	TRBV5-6	TGTGCCAGCACGTCGGACACTGAAGCTTTCTTT	CASTSDTEAFF
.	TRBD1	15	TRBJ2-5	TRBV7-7	TGTGCTAGCAGCGCCGGACAGGGGGGAAAAGAGACCCAGTACTTC	CASSAGQGGKETQYF
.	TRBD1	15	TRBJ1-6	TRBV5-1	TGCGCCAGCAGCGAAGGGACAGACTATAATTCACCCCTCCACTTT	CASSEGTDYNSPLHF
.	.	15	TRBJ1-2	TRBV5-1	TGCGCCAGCAGCTTGGCAGGAGGCGATGACAATGGCTACACCTTC	CASSLAGGDDNGYTF
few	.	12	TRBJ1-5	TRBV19	TGTGCCAGTAGTATCAGTGCTCAGCCCCAGCATTTT	CASSISAQPQHF
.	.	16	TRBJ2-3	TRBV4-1	TGCGCCAGCAGCCAAGATTATTCCCCAGACAGCCCTACGCAGTATTTT	CASSQDYSPDSPTQYF
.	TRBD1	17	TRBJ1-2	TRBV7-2	TGTGCCAGCAGCAATCGGACTCGGGTCGGACAGGTCTATGGCTACACCTTC	CASSNRTRVGQVYGYTF
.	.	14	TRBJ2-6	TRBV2	TGTGCCAGCAGGCAGGGGTCTGGGGCCAACGTCCTGACTTTC	CASRQGSGANVLTF
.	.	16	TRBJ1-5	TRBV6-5	TGTGCCAGCAGTTTTACGTACAGTGATAGCAATCAGCCCCAGCATTTT	CASSFTYSDSNQPQHF
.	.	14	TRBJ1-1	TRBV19	TGTGCCAGTAGCCCGGCCCGGAGGTACACTGAAGCTTTCTTT	CASSPARRYTEAFF
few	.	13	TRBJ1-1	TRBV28	TGTGCCAGCAGCCCAGTTCCGAACACTGAAGCTTTCTTT	CASSPVPNTEAFF
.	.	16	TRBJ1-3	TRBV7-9	TGTGCCAGCAGCCAAGTTGTGGGGGGGCCTGGAAACACCATATATTTT	CASSQVVGGPGNTIYF
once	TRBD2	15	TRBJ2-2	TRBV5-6	TGTGCCAGCAGCTTGGCGGGAGGGAACACCGGGGAGCTGTTTTTT	CASSLAGGNTGELFF
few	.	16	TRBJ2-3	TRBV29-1	TGCAGCGTTGAAGGCAGGCGTGGACAGCTCACAGATACGCAGTATTTT	CSVEGRRGQLTDTQYF
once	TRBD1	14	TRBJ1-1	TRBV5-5	TGTGCCAGCAGCTTTCCAGGGGGCAACACTGAAGCTTTCTTT	CASSFPGGNTEAFF
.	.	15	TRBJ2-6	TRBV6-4	TGTGCCAGCAGTGACTCACATTCTGGGGCCAACGTCCTGACTTTC	CASSDSHSGANVLTF
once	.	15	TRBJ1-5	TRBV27	TGTGCCATCACAACGGGCGGGATGAGCAATCAGCCCCAGCATTTT	CAITTGGMSNQPQHF
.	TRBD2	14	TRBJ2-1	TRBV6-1	TGTGCCAGCAGTTCCGGACTAGAGGCCATCGAGCAGTTCTTC	CASSSGLEAIEQFF
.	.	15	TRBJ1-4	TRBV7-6	TGTGCCAGCAGCCGAACACCTTCAACTAATGAAAAACTGTTTTTT	CASSRTPSTNEKLFF
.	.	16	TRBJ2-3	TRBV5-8	TGTGCCAGCAGCGGGGAGCTAGCGCTTTTATCCGGTACGCAGTATTTT	CASSGELALLSGTQYF
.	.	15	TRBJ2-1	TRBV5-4	TGTGCCAGCAGCCCCTTAGTCGGGGGGCTCAATGAGCAGTTCTTC	CASSPLVGGLNEQFF
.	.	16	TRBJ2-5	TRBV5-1	TGCGCCAGCAGCTTGGAGGCAGGGTATCCCCCAGAGACCCAGTACTTC	CASSLEAGYPPETQYF
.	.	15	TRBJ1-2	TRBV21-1	TGTGCCAGCAGCAAAGAGTGGGGGGTTGCTTATGGCTACACCTTC	CASSKEWGVAYGYTF
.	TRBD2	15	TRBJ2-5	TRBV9	TGTGCCAGCAGCGTAGGATCGGGGGGGCCTGAGACCCAGTACTTC	CASSVGSGGPETQYF